This is a list of T cell receptor beta chains from one sample in a study of cytomegalovirus exposure and HLA in healthy donors. Produced via immunoSEQ multiplex PCR; TCRdb's table is partial and in-frame only. The sample carries about 140,000 clones, roughly four fifths recorded once. Sequenced sample: PBMCs. Source of these receptors: a woman aged 25-40 years in good health and CMV-seronegative. Both conserved end residues are part of each CDR3. D genes are given only for firm matches. Size values are once, few and many counts, or a class for expanded clones, and some rows have none.

d_gene: TRBD1
abundance: -
j_gene: TRBJ1-2
v_gene: TRBV6-5
CDR3nt: TGTGCCAGCAAGCAGGGGGTTGGGGGCTACACCTTC
CDR3aa: CASKQGVGGYTF

d_gene: TRBD2
abundance: -
j_gene: TRBJ2-7
v_gene: TRBV2
CDR3nt: TGTGCCAGCAGAAACGAGCGGGGGGGGGCCTACGAGCAGTACTTC
CDR3aa: CASRNERGGAYEQYF

d_gene: TRBD1
abundance: -
j_gene: TRBJ1-1
v_gene: TRBV6-1
CDR3nt: TGTGCCAGCAGTGAAGGGACGGCGGGGACAGCGAACACTGAAGCTTTCTTT
CDR3aa: CASSEGTAGTANTEAFF

d_gene: TRBD1
abundance: -
j_gene: TRBJ1-2
v_gene: TRBV7-9
CDR3nt: TGTGCCAGCAGCTTTTCGGGACAGGGCATCTATGGCTACACCTTC
CDR3aa: CASSFSGQGIYGYTF

d_gene: -
abundance: -
j_gene: TRBJ1-3
v_gene: TRBV18
CDR3nt: TGTGCCAGCTCACCCGCCCCCGGCTCTGGAAACACCATATATTTT
CDR3aa: CASSPAPGSGNTIYF

d_gene: TRBD1
abundance: -
j_gene: TRBJ1-2
v_gene: TRBV29-1
CDR3nt: TGCAGCGTTGCACCGGGACAGGGTAACTATGGCTACACCTTC
CDR3aa: CSVAPGQGNYGYTF

d_gene: -
abundance: -
j_gene: TRBJ2-7
v_gene: TRBV12-2
CDR3nt: TGTGCAAGTCGCTTTCCTCCAATGAGGAACCGGGGACATACCTACGAGCAGTACTTC
CDR3aa: CASRFPPMRNRGHTYEQYF

d_gene: TRBD1
abundance: -
j_gene: TRBJ2-2
v_gene: TRBV7-9
CDR3nt: TGTGCCAGCAGTCAGGGGGCCGGGGAGCTGTTTTTT
CDR3aa: CASSQGAGELFF

d_gene: -
abundance: -
j_gene: TRBJ2-5
v_gene: TRBV7-8
CDR3nt: TGTGCCAGCAGCCCACCTTTGTTAGGGGATATTTCGGAGACCCAGTACTTC
CDR3aa: CASSPPLLGDISETQYF

d_gene: -
abundance: once
j_gene: TRBJ2-3
v_gene: TRBV7-3
CDR3nt: TGTGCCAGCAGCTTGGGTGGGAGATCAGATACGCAGTATTTT
CDR3aa: CASSLGGRSDTQYF

d_gene: -
abundance: -
j_gene: TRBJ1-5
v_gene: TRBV5-6
CDR3nt: TGTGCCAGCAGCACGGGATCCCTGAGGCAGCCCCAGCATTTT
CDR3aa: CASSTGSLRQPQHF

d_gene: -
abundance: -
j_gene: TRBJ1-5
v_gene: TRBV27
CDR3nt: TGTGCCAGCGGTGACAACAAAAGGGGGTCGGGTCAGCCCCAGCATTTT
CDR3aa: CASGDNKRGSGQPQHF

d_gene: -
abundance: -
j_gene: TRBJ2-6
v_gene: TRBV6-4
CDR3nt: TGTGCCAGCAGTGAAGGGTGGAGGGGAGCCAACGTCCTGACTTTC
CDR3aa: CASSEGWRGANVLTF

d_gene: TRBD1
abundance: -
j_gene: TRBJ1-5
v_gene: TRBV6-6
CDR3nt: TGTGCCAGCAGTACGAGACAGGGGGCAAATCAGCCCCAGCATTTT
CDR3aa: CASSTRQGANQPQHF

d_gene: TRBD2
abundance: -
j_gene: TRBJ2-7
v_gene: TRBV4-2
CDR3nt: TGTGTAGCGGGGAATGCTCCCTACGAGCAGTACTTC
CDR3aa: CVAGNAPYEQYF

d_gene: -
abundance: -
j_gene: TRBJ1-2
v_gene: TRBV7-9
CDR3nt: TGTGCCAGCAGCCAGGACCGAAAGGGGGTTGGAGGCTACACCTTC
CDR3aa: CASSQDRKGVGGYTF

d_gene: -
abundance: -
j_gene: TRBJ2-7
v_gene: TRBV7-9
CDR3nt: TGTGCCAGCAGCACCGGGACCTACGAGCAGTACTTC
CDR3aa: CASSTGTYEQYF

d_gene: -
abundance: -
j_gene: TRBJ1-5
v_gene: TRBV11-2
CDR3nt: TGTGCCAGCAGCTTAGGCGGGGATAGCAATCAGCCCCAGCATTTT
CDR3aa: CASSLGGDSNQPQHF

d_gene: -
abundance: -
j_gene: TRBJ1-3
v_gene: TRBV9
CDR3nt: TGTGCCAGCAGCGTGGAGGTGGCTGGAAACACCATATATTTT
CDR3aa: CASSVEVAGNTIYF

d_gene: TRBD1
abundance: -
j_gene: TRBJ1-6
v_gene: TRBV4-3
CDR3nt: TGCGCCAGCAGCCAAGATTGGACAGGGGGCTCACCCCTCCACTTT
CDR3aa: CASSQDWTGGSPLHF

d_gene: TRBD1
abundance: -
j_gene: TRBJ1-2
v_gene: TRBV5-1
CDR3nt: TGCGCCAGCACCCCTTTGACAGGGGGTTCCTATGGCTACACCTTC
CDR3aa: CASTPLTGGSYGYTF

d_gene: -
abundance: -
j_gene: TRBJ2-5
v_gene: TRBV2
CDR3nt: TGTGCCAGCAGTGGAGAAGAGACCCAGTACTTC
CDR3aa: CASSGEETQYF

d_gene: -
abundance: -
j_gene: TRBJ2-3
v_gene: TRBV2
CDR3nt: TGTGCCAGCAGGAGGTTAGCCACAGATACGCAGTATTTT
CDR3aa: CASRRLATDTQYF

d_gene: -
abundance: -
j_gene: TRBJ2-2
v_gene: TRBV7-2
CDR3nt: TGTGCCAGCAGCTTAGCGGGGGTAGGGGGGGTCACCGGGGAGCTGTTTTTT
CDR3aa: CASSLAGVGGVTGELFF

d_gene: TRBD2
abundance: -
j_gene: TRBJ2-1
v_gene: TRBV13
CDR3nt: TGTGCCAGCAGCTTAGGGAGCGGGACGACCTACTGGGATGAGCAGTTCTTC
CDR3aa: CASSLGSGTTYWDEQFF

d_gene: -
abundance: once
j_gene: TRBJ1-1
v_gene: TRBV27
CDR3nt: TGTGCCAGCAGTACCCCTTCAGACAGTGAAGCTTTCTTT
CDR3aa: CASSTPSDSEAFF

d_gene: TRBD2
abundance: -
j_gene: TRBJ2-2
v_gene: TRBV11-3
CDR3nt: TGTGCCAGCAGCTTAGACCTAGCGGGGACCGGGGAGCTGTTTTTT
CDR3aa: CASSLDLAGTGELFF

d_gene: -
abundance: -
j_gene: TRBJ1-6
v_gene: TRBV6-5
CDR3nt: TGTGCCAGCAGTACTTCCAGGGGTCCCAATTCACCCCTCCACTTT
CDR3aa: CASSTSRGPNSPLHF

d_gene: TRBD1
abundance: -
j_gene: TRBJ1-2
v_gene: TRBV9
CDR3nt: TGTGCCAGCAGCGAAGGGGACAGAAGCTATGGCTACACCTTC
CDR3aa: CASSEGDRSYGYTF

d_gene: TRBD2
abundance: -
j_gene: TRBJ2-4
v_gene: TRBV27
CDR3nt: TGTGCCAGCAGTCCAGTTGGTGGGACTAGCGTCGAAAACATTCAGTACTTC
CDR3aa: CASSPVGGTSVENIQYF

d_gene: -
abundance: -
j_gene: TRBJ1-2
v_gene: TRBV7-9
CDR3nt: TGTGCCAGCAGCGGCTCAGGGCGGAGTAACTATGGCTACACCTTC
CDR3aa: CASSGSGRSNYGYTF

d_gene: -
abundance: -
j_gene: TRBJ1-2
v_gene: TRBV7-9
CDR3nt: TGTGCCAGCAGCTCGCCGGGGGGGTCCTATGGCTACACCTTC
CDR3aa: CASSSPGGSYGYTF

d_gene: -
abundance: -
j_gene: TRBJ2-3
v_gene: TRBV4-1
CDR3nt: TGCGCCAGCAGCTTGACCAGCGTGAGAGATACGCAGTATTTT
CDR3aa: CASSLTSVRDTQYF

d_gene: -
abundance: -
j_gene: TRBJ1-2
v_gene: TRBV5-5
CDR3nt: TGTGCCAGCAGCTCGTTTGGGGAGATGCGCAAGATAGATGGCTACACCTTC
CDR3aa: CASSSFGEMRKIDGYTF

d_gene: TRBD1
abundance: few
j_gene: TRBJ1-1
v_gene: TRBV28
CDR3nt: TGTGCCAGCAGAAGAACAGGGGCCGGGAGCACTGAAGCTTTCTTT
CDR3aa: CASRRTGAGSTEAFF

d_gene: TRBD1
abundance: -
j_gene: TRBJ2-7
v_gene: TRBV6-6
CDR3nt: TGTGCCAGCAGTTACTCGGCAGGGGGAGCCTACGAGCAGTACTTC
CDR3aa: CASSYSAGGAYEQYF

d_gene: -
abundance: -
j_gene: TRBJ2-3
v_gene: TRBV6-6
CDR3nt: TGTGCCAGCAGTTACGTGACTGGCACAGATACGCAGTATTTT
CDR3aa: CASSYVTGTDTQYF

d_gene: TRBD1
abundance: -
j_gene: TRBJ1-1
v_gene: TRBV6-1
CDR3nt: TGTGCCAGCCGACAGGGGCGGGGCACTGAAGCTTTCTTT
CDR3aa: CASRQGRGTEAFF

d_gene: TRBD1
abundance: -
j_gene: TRBJ1-5
v_gene: TRBV5-1
CDR3nt: TGCGCCAGCAGCCCGACAGGGGGGAATCAGCCCCAGCATTTT
CDR3aa: CASSPTGGNQPQHF

d_gene: -
abundance: -
j_gene: TRBJ2-3
v_gene: TRBV10-3
CDR3nt: TGTGCCATCAGCAATGACCCAGGGTGGAGCACAGATACGCAGTATTTT
CDR3aa: CAISNDPGWSTDTQYF

d_gene: -
abundance: -
j_gene: TRBJ2-5
v_gene: TRBV7-7
CDR3nt: TGTGCCAGCAGCCCCCCCCGGGGGGAGACCCAGTACTTC
CDR3aa: CASSPPRGETQYF

d_gene: -
abundance: -
j_gene: TRBJ1-2
v_gene: TRBV7-8
CDR3nt: TGTGCCAGCAGCTTAGGACTGAAAACGTTCTATGGCTACACCTTC
CDR3aa: CASSLGLKTFYGYTF

d_gene: TRBD1
abundance: -
j_gene: TRBJ1-4
v_gene: TRBV7-2
CDR3nt: TGTGCCAGCAGCTTATCTTCAGGGGGCGGTGAAAAACTGTTTTTT
CDR3aa: CASSLSSGGGEKLFF

d_gene: TRBD1
abundance: -
j_gene: TRBJ1-2
v_gene: TRBV30
CDR3nt: TGTGCCTGGAGTTCTCCCCCCAGGGGGCAGACTGGCTACACCTTC
CDR3aa: CAWSSPPRGQTGYTF